This entry concerns a single T cell receptor beta chain. Its antigen is not known. The sample originates from a study of T cell repertoires in cytomegalovirus infection. Using its own MiXCR run on the reads, TCRdb lists one record per CDR3 protein. The table shows approximately 1,000,000 distinct CDR3 sequences, with roughly 31% occurring only once. This specimen was cultured CD8+ T cells from PBMCs, taken from culture after CMV antigen stimulation. The TCR was taken from a human donor in good health (CMV status not recorded). Some clones in this sample may be carry-over from other donors' samples.

CDR3 in amino acids: CATRGTANTEAFF. CDR3 in DNA: TGTGCCACCAGGGGGACAGCGAACACTGAAGCTTTCTTT. The chain carries TRBV24-1 and TRBJ1-1; TRBD1 aligns across 7 bases. With 7 bases clipped from V and 1 base from J, the junction kept 2 bases outside the gene matches. The CDR3 sequence is 13 residues long. Germline loops: CDR1 KGHDR, CDR2 SFDVKD.